This T cell receptor (beta chain) was documented in a study of cytomegalovirus exposure and HLA in healthy donors. Profiling relied on immunoSEQ multiplex PCR, and the TCRdb table lists in-frame clones only, not all of them. The sample has under 75,000 clones; 95% to 98% are singletons. This CDR3 contains 14 residues. The V and J ends lost 5 bases and 2 bases, in that order; junction bases with no gene match: 5. Germline lookup yields CDR1 SEHNR and CDR2 FQNEAQ (reference sequence). Comment on this clone: Antigen specificity is unknown.

Findings of the study overall: The study found most TCR sequences rare, yet found some public TCRs in many donors.

The donors were members of the validation cohort comprising about 130 subjects, separate from the roughly 700-subject first cohort. The chain combines TRBV7-9 with TRBJ2-7; 8 bases map to TRBD2. The clonotype was recovered from a woman under 30 in good health and CMV-seropositive. Sequenced input: PBMCs. CDR3 in amino acids: CASSERGRPYEQYF. The DNA for the CDR3 is TGTGCCAGCAGCGAGCGGGGGCGCCCCTACGAGCAGTACTTC.